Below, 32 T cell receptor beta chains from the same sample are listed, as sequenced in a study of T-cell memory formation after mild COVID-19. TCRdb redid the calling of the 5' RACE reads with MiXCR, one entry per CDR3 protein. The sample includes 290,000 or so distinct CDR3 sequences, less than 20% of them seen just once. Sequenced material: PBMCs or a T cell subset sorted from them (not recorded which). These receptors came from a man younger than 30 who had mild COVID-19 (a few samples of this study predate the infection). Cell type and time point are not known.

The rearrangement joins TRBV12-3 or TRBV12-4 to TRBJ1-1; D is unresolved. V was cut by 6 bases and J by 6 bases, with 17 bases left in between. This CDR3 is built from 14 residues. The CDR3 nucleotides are TGTGCCAGCAGGTCCACGAGGCAGGCCGCTGAAGCTTTCTTT. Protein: CASRSTRQAAEAFF.

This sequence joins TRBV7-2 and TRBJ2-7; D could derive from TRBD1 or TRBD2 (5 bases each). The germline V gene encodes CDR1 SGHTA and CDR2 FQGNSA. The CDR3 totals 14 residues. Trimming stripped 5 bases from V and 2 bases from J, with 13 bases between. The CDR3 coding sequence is TGTGCCAGCAGCCGGGGACGTCTTCCCTACGAGCAGTACTTC. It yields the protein CASSRGRLPYEQYF.

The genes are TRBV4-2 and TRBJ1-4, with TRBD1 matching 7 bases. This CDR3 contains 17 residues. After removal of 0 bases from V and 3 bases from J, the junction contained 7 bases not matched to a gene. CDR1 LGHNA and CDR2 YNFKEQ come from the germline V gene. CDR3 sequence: CASSQDKAGQSNEKLFF. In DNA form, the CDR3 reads TGTGCCAGCAGCCAAGATAAGGCGGGACAGTCTAATGAAAAACTGTTTTTT.

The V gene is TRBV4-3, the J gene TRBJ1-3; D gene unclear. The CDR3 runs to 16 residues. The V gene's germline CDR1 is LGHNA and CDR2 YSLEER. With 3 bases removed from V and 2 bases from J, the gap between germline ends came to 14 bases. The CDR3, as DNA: TGCGCCAGCAGCCATGGCCCCGGGAGCCCTGGAAACACCATATATTTT. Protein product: CASSHGPGSPGNTIYF.

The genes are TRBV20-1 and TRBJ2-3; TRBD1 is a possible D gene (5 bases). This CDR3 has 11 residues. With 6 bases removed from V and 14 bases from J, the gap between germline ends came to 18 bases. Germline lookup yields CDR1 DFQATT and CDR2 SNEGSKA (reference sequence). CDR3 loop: CSAKDISVRYF. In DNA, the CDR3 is TGCAGTGCGAAGGACATTTCTGTGCGGTATTTT.

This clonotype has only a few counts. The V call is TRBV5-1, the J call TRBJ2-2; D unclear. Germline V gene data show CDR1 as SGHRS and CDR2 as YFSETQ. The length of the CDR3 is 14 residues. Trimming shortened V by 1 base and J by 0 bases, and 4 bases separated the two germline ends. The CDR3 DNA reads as TGCGCCAGCAGCTTGCGAACGAACACCGGGGAGCTGTTTTTT. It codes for CASSLRTNTGELFF.

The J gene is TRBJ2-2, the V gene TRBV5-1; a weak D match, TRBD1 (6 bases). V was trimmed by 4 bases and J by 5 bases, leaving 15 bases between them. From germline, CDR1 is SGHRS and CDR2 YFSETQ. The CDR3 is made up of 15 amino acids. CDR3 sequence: CASSRGQTPTGELFF. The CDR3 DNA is TGCGCCAGCAGCCGCGGACAGACACCTACCGGGGAGCTGTTTTTT.

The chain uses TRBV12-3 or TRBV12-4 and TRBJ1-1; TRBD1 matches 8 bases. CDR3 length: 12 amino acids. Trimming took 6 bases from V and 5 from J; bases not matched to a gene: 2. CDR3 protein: CASRTGATEAFF. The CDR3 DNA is TGTGCCAGCAGGACAGGGGCTACTGAAGCTTTCTTT.

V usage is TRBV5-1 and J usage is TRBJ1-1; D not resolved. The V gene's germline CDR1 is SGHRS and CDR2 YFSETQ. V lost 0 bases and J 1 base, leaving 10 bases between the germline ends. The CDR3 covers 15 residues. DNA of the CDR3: TGCGCCAGCAGCTTGGCAGGCAGCTCGAACACTGAAGCTTTCTTT. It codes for CASSLAGSSNTEAFF.

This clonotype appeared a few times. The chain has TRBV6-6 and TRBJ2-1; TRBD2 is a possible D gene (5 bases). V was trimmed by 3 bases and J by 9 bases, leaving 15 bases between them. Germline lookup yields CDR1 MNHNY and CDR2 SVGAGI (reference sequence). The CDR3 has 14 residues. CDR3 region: CASSYMGDAGEQFF. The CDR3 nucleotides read TGTGCCAGCAGTTATATGGGAGATGCGGGTGAGCAGTTCTTC.

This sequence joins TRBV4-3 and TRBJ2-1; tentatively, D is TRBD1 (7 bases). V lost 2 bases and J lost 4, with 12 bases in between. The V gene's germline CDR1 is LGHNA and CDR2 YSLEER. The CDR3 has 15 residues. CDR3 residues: CASSQHQGGYNEQFF. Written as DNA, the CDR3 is TGCGCCAGCAGCCAACACCAGGGGGGATACAATGAGCAGTTCTTC.

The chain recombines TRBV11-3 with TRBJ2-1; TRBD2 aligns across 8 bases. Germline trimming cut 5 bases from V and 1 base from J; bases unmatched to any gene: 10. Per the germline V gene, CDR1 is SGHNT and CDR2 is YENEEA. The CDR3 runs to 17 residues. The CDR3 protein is CASSDSGGATSYNEQFF. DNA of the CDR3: TGTGCCAGCAGCGATTCGGGGGGGGCCACGTCCTACAATGAGCAGTTCTTC.

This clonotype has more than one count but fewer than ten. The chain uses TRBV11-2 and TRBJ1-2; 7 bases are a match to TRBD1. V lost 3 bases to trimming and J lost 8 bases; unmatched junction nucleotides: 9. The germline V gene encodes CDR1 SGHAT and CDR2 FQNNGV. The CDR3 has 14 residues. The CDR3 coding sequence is TGTGCCAGCAGCTTCGGACAGGCCCCCTGGGGCTACACCTTC. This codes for CASSFGQAPWGYTF.

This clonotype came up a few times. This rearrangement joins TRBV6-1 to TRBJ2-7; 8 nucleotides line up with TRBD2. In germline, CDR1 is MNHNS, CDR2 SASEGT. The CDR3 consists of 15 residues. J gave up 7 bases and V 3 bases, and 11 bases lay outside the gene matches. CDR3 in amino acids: CASSDSGLATREQYF. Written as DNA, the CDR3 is TGTGCCAGCAGTGACTCTGGACTAGCTACACGGGAGCAGTACTTC.

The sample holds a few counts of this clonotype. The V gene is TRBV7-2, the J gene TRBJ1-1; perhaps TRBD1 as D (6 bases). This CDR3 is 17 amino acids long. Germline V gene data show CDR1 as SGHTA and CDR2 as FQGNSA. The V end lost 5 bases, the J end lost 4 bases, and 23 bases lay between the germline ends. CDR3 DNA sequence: TGTGCCAGCAGCCTACTAATATGGGGGGGCGCGGGCACTGAAGCTTTCTTT. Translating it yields CASSLLIWGGAGTEAFF.

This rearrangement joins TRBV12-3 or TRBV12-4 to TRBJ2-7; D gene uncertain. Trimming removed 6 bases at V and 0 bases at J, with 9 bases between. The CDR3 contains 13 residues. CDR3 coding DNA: TGTGCCAGCAGCCCCCCGGGCTCCTACGAGCAGTACTTC. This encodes CASSPPGSYEQYF.

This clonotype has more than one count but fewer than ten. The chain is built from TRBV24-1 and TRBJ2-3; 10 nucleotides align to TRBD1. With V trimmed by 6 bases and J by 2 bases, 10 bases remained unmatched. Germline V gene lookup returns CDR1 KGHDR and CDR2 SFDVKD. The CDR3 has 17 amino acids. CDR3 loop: CATSPYSGTGATDTQYF. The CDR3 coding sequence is TGTGCCACCAGTCCATACTCCGGGACAGGGGCCACAGATACGCAGTATTTT.

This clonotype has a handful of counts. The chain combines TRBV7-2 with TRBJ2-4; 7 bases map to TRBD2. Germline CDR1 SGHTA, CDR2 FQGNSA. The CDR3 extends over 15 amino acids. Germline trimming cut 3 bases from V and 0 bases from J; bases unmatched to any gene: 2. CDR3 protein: CASSFLAVAKNIQYF. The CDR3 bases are TGTGCCAGCAGCTTTCTAGCGGTAGCCAAAAACATTCAGTACTTC.

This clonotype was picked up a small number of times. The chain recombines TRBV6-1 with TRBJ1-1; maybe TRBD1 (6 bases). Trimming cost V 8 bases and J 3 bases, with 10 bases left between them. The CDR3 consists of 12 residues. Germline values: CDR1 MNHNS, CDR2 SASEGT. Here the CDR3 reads CASGGTYTEAFF. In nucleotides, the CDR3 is TGTGCCAGCGGGGGCACTTACACTGAAGCTTTCTTT.

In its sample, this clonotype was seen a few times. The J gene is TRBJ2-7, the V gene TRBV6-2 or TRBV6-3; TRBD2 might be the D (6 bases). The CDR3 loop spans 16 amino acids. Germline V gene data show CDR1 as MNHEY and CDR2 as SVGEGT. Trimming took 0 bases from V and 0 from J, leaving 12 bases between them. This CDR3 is CASSYSMVGGSYEQYV. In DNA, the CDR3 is TGTGCCAGCAGTTACTCGATGGTCGGGGGCTCCTACGAGCAGTACGTC.

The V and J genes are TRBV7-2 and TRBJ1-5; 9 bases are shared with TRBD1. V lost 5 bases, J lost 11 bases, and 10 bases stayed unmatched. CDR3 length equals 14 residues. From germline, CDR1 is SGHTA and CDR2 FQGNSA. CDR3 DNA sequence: TGTGCCAGCAGCGGTGGACAGGGGCCGATGGCCCAGCATTTT. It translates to CASSGGQGPMAQHF.

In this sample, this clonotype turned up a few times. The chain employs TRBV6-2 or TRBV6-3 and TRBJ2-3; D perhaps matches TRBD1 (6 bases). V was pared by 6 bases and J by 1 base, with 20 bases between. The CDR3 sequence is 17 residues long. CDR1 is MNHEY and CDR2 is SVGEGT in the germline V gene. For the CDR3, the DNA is TGTGCCAGCAGCCCCTCTCAGGTGGGGGCGGGCACAGATACGCAGTATTTT. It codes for CASSPSQVGAGTDTQYF.

This chain's CDR3 is CASSLGGRTGRPQHF. DNA for the CDR3: TGTGCCAGCAGCTTAGGGGGACGGACCGGACGTCCCCAGCATTTT. The rearrangement uses TRBV13 and TRBJ1-5; tentative D call: TRBD1 (5 bases). Germline lookup yields CDR1 PRHDT and CDR2 FYEKMQ (reference sequence). This CDR3 comprises 15 residues. The V end was cut by 0 bases, the J end by 10 bases, with 16 bases between.

The CDR3 protein is CASSPEAGGEYNEQFF. Written as DNA, the CDR3 is TGTGCCAGCTCACCGGAAGCAGGGGGCGAGTACAATGAGCAGTTCTTC. This chain uses TRBV18 with TRBJ2-1; 8 positions match TRBD1. The CDR3 covers 16 residues. CDR1 is KGHSH, CDR2 LQKENI, per germline. With V trimmed by 3 bases and J by 4 bases, 8 bases remained unmatched.

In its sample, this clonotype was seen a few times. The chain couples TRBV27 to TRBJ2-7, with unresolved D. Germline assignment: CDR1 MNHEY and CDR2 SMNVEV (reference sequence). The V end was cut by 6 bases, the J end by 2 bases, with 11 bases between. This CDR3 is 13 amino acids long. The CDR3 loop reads CASSLGPPYEQYF. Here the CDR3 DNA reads TGTGCCAGCAGCCTAGGGCCGCCCTACGAGCAGTACTTC.

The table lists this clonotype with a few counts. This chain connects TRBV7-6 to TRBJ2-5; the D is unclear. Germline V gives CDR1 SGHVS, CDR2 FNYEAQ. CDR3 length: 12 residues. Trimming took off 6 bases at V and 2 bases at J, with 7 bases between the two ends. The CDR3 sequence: CASRPQQETQYF. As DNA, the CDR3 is TGTGCCAGCAGGCCGCAGCAAGAGACCCAGTACTTC.

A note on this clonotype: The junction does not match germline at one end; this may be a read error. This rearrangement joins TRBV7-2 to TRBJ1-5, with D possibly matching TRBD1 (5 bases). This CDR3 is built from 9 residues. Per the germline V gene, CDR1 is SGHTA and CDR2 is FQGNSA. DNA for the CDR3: TGTGCCAGCACCGGGGCTTGGTATTTT. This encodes CASTGAWYF.

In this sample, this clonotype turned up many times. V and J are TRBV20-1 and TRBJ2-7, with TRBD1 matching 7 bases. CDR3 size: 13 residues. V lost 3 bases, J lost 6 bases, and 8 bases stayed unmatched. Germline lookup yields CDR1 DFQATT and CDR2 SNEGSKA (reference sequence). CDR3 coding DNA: TGCAGTGCTAGTACGACAGGGTCCGGCGAGCAGTACTTC. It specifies CSASTTGSGEQYF.

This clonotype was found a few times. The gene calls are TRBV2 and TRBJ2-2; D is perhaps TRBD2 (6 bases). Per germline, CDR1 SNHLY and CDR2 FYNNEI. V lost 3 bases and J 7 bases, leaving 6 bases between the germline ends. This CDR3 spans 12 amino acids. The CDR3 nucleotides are TGTGCCAGCAGTGACGGGGGCGGGGAGCTGTTTTTT. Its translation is CASSDGGGELFF. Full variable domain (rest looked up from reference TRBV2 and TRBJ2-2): EPEVTQTPSHQVTQMGQEVILRCVPISNHLYFYWYRQILGQKVEFLVSFYNNEISEKSEIFDDQFSVERPDGSNFTLKIRSTKLEDSAMYFCASSDGGGELFFGEGSRLTVL.

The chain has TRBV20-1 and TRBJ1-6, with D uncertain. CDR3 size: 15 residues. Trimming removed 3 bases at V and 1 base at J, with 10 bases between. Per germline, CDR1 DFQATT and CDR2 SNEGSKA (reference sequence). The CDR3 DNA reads TGCAGTGCTAGGGTTCGGGGTTCCTATAATTCACCCCTCCACTTT. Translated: CSARVRGSYNSPLHF.

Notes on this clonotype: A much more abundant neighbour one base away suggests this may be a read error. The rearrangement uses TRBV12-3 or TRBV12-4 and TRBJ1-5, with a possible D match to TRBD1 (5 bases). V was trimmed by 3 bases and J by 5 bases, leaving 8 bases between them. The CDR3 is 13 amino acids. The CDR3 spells CASSFAGHQPQHF. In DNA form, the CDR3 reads TGTGCCAGCAGTTTCGCAGGGCATCAGCCCCAGCATTTT.

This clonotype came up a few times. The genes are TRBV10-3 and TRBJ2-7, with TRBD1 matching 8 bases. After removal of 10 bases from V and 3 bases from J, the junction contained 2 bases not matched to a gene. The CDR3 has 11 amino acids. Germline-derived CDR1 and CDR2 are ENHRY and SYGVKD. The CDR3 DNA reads TGTGCCACGGGACAGGTCTACGAGCAGTACTTC. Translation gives CATGQVYEQYF.